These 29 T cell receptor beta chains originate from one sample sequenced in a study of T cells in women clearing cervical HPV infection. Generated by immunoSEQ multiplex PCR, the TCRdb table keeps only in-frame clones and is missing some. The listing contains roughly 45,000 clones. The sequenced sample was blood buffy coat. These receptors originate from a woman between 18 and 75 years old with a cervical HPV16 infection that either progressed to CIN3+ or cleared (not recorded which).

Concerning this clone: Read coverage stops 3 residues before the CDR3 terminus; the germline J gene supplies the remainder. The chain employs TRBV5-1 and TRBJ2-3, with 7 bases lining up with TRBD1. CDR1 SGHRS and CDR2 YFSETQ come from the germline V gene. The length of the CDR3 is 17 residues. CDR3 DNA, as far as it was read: TGCGCCAGCAGCTTGGGCGCGACAGGGTCGAGCAATCAGCCG. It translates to CASSLGATGSSNQP. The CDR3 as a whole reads CASSLGATGSSNQPQYF.

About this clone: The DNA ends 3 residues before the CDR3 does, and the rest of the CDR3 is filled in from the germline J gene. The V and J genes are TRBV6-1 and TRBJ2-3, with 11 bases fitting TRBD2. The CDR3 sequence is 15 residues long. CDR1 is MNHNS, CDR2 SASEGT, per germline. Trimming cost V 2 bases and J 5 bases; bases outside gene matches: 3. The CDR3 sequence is CASSELAGGRDTQYF. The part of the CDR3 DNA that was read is TGTGCCAGCAGTGAACTAGCGGGGGGTAGAGATACG.

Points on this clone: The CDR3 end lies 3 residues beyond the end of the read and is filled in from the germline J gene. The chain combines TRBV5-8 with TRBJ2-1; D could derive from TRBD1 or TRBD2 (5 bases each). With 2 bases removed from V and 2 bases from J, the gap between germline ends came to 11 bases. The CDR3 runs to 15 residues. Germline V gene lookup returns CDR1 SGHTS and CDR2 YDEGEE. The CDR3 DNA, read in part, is TGTGCCAGCAGCTTTTGGCAGGGAGCCTACAATGAG. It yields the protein CASSFWQGAYNE. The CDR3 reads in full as CASSFWQGAYNEQFF.

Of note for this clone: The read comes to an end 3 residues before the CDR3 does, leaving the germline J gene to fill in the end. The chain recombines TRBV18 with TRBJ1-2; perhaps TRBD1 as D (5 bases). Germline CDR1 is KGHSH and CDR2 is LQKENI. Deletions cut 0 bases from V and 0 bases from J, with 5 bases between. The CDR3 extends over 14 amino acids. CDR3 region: CASSPPTANYGYTF. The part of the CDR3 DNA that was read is TGTGCCAGCTCACCACCGACAGCTAACTATGGC.

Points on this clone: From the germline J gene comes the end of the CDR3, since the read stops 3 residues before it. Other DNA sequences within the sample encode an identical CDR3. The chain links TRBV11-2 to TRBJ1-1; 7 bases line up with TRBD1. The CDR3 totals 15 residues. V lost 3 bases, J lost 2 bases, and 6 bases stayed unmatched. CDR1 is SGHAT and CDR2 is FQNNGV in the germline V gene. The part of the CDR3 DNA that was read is TGTGCCAGCAGCTTTGAGGGACAGCCAAACACTGAA. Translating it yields CASSFEGQPNTE. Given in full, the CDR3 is CASSFEGQPNTEAFF.

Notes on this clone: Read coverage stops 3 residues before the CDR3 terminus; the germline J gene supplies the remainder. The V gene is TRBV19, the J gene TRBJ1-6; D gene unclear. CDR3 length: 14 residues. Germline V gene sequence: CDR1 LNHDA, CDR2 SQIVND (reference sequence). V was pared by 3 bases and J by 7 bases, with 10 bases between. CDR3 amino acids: CASSIGQENSPLHF. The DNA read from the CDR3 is TGTGCCAGTAGTATTGGGCAGGAGAATTCACCC.

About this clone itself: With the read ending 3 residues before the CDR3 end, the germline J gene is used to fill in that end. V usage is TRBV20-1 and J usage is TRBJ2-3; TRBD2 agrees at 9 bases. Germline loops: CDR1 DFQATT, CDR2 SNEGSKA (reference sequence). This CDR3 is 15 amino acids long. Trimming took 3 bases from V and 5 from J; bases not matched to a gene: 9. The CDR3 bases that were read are TGCAGTGCTAGCATCCCTAGCGGGGCCCAAGATACG. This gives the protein CSASIPSGAQDT. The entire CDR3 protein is CSASIPSGAQDTQYF.

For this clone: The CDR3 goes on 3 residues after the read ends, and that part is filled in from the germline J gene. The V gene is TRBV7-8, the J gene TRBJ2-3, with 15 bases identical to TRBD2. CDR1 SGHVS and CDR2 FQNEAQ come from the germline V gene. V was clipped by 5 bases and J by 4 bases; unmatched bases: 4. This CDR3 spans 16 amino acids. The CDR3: CASSPRTSGGADTQYF. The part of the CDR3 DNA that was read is TGTGCCAGCAGCCCTAGGACTAGCGGGGGGGCAGATACG. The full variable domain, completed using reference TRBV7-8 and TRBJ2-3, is GAGVSQSPRYKVAKRGQDVALRCDPISGHVSLFWYQQALGQGPEFLTYFQNEAQLDKSGLPSDRFFAERPEGSVSTLKIQRTQQEDSAVYLCASSPRTSGGADTQYFGPGTRLTVL.

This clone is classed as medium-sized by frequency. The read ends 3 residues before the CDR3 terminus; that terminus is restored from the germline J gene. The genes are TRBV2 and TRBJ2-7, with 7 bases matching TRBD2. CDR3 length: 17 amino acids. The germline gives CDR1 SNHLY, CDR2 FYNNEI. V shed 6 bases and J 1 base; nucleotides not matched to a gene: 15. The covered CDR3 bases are TGTGCCAGCAGCGCAAGACAAATCGGGACTACTTCCTACGAG. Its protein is CASSARQIGTTSYE. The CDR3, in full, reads CASSARQIGTTSYEQYF.

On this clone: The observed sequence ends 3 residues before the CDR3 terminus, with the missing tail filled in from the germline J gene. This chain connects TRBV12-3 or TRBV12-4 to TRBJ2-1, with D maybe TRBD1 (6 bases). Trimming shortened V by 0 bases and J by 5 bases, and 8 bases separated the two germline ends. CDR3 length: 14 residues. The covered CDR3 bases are TGTGCCAGCAGTTTAGCGGGGGCCAACAATGAG. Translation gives CASSLAGANNE. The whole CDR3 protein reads CASSLAGANNEQFF.

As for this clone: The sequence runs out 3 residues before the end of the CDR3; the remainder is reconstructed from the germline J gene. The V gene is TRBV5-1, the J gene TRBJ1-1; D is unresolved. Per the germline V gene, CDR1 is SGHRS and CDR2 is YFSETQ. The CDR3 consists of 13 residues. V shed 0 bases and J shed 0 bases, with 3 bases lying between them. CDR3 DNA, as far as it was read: TGCGCCAGCAGCTTGGACATGAACACTGAA. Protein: CASSLDMNTE. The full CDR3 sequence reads CASSLDMNTEAFF.

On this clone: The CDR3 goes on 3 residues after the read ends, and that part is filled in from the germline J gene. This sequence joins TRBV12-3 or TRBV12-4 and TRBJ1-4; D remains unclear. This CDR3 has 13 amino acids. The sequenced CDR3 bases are TGTGCCAGCAGTTACCTGGCGGATTCACCA. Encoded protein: CASSYLADSP. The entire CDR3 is CASSYLADSPLFF.

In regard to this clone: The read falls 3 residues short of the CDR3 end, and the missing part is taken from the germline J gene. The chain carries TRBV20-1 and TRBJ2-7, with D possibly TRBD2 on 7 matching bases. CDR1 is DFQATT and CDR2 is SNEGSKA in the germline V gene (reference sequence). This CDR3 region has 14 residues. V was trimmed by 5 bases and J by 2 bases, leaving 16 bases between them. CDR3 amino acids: CSAVGKGGTYEQYF. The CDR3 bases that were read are TGCAGTGCTGTAGGTAAGGGGGGGACCTACGAG.

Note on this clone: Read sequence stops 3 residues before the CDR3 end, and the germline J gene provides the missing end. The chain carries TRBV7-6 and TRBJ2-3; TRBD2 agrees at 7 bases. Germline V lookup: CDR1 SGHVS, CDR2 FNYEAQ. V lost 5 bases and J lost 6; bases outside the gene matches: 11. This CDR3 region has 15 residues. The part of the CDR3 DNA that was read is TGTGCCAGCAGCCGAGGGACTATTAATGGGGATACG. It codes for CASSRGTINGDT. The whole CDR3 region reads CASSRGTINGDTQYF.

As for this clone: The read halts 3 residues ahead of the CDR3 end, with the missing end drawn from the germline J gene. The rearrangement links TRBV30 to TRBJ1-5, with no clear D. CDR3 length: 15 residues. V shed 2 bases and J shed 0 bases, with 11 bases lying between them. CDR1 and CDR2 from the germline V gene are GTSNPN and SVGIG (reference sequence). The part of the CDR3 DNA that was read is TGTGCCTGGAGTTCTGGGCCGAATAGCAATCAGCCC. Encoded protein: CAWSSGPNSNQP. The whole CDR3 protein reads CAWSSGPNSNQPQHF.

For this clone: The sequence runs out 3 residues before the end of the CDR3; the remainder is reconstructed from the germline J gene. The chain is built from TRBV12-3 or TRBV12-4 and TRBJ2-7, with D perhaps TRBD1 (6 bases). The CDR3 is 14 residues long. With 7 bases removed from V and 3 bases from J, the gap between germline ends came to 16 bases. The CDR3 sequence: CASTTTQTGYEQYF. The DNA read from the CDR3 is TGTGCCAGCACCACCACCCAGACAGGCTACGAG.

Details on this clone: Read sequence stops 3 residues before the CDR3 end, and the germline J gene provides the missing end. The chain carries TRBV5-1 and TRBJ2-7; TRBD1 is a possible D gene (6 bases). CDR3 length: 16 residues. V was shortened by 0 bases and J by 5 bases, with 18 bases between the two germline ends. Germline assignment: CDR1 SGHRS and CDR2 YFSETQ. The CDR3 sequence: CASSLASNQGLNEQYF. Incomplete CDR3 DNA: TGCGCCAGCAGCTTGGCCTCTAACCAGGGGCTAAACGAG.

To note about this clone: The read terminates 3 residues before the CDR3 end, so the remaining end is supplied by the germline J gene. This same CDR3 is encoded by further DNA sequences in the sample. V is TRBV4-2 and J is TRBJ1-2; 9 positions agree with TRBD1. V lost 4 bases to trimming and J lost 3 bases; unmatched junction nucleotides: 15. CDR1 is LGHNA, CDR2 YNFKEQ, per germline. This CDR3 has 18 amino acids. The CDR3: CASSPNRGLVLSDYGYTF. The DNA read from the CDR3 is TGTGCCAGCAGCCCAAACAGGGGGCTGGTTCTGAGCGACTATGGC.

The covered CDR3 bases are TGTGCCAGCAGGAACCTAGGGGTACGACTAGGCACAGATACG. It codes for CASRNLGVRLGTDT. The whole CDR3 reads CASRNLGVRLGTDTQYF. The V and J genes are TRBV28 and TRBJ2-3, with D tentatively TRBD2 (6 bases). The sequence runs out 3 residues before the end of the CDR3; the remainder is reconstructed from the germline J gene. The V end was cut by 6 bases, the J end by 1 base, with 20 bases between. Germline loops: CDR1 MDHEN, CDR2 SYDVKM. The CDR3 loop spans 17 amino acids.

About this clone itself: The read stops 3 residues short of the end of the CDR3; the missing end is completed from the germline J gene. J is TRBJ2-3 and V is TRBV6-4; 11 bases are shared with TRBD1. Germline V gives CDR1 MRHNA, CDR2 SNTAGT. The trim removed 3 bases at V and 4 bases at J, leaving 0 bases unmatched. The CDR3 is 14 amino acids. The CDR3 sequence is CASSEGQGADTQYF. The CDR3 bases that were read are TGTGCCAGCAGTGAGGGACAGGGGGCAGATACG.

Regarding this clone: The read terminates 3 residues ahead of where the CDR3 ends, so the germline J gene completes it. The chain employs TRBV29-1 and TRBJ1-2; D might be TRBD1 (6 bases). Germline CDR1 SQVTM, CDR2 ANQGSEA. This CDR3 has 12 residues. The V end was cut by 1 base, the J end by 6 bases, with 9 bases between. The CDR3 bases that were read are TGCAGCGTTGAAGCGGCAGGGGATGGC. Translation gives CSVEAAGDG. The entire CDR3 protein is CSVEAAGDGYTF. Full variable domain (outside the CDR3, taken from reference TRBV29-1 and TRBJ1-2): SAVISQKPSRDICQRGTSLTIQCQVDSQVTMMFWYRQQPGQSLTLIATANQGSEATYESGFVIDKFPISRPNLTFSTLTVSNMSPEDSSIYLCSVEAAGDGYTFGSGTRLTVV.

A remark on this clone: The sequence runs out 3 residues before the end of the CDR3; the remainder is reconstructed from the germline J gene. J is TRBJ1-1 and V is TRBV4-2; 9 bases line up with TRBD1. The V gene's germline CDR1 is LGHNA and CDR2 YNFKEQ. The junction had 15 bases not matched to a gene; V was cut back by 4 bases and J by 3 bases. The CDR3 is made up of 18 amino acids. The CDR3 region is CASSPKRGRDRVDTEAFF. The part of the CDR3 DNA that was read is TGTGCCAGCAGCCCTAAGAGGGGGAGGGACAGGGTTGACACTGAA.

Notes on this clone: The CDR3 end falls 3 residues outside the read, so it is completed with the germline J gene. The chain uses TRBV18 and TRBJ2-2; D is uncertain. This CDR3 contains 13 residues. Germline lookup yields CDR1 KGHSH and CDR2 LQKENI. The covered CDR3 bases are TGTGCCAGCTCACCGTTAATGACTGAAAAG. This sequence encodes CASSPLMTEK. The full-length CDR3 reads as CASSPLMTEKLFF.

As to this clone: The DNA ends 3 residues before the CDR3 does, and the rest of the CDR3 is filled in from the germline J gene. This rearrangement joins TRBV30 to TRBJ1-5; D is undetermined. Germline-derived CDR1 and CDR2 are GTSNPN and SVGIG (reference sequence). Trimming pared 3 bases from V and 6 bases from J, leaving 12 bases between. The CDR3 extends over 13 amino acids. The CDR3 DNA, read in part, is TGTGCCTGGAGGCCAGGTCTGGGTCAGCCC. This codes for CAWRPGLGQP. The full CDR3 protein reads CAWRPGLGQPQHF.

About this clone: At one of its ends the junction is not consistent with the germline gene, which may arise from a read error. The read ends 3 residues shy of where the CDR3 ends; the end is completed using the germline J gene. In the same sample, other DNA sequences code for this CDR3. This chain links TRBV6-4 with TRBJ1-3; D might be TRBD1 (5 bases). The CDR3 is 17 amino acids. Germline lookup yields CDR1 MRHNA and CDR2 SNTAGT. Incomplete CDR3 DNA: TGTGCCAGCAGTGACTCTTGGGGCCGTCACTCTGGAAACACG. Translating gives CASSDSWGRHSGNT. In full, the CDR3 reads CASSDSWGRHSGNTIYF.

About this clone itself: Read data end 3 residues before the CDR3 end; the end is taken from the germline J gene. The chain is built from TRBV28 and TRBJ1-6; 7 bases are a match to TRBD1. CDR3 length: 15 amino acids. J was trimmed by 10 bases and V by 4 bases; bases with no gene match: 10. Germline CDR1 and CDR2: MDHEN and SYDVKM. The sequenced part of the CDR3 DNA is TGTGCCAGCAGTTCTCCAACAGGGGTATTGTCACCC. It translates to CASSSPTGVLSP. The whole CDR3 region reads CASSSPTGVLSPLHF.

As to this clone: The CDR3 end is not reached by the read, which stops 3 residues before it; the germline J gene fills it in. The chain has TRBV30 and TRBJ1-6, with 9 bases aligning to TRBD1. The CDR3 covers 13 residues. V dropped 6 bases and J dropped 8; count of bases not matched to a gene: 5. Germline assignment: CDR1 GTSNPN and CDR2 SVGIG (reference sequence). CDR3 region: CACSRDRDSPLHF. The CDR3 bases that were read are TGTGCCTGTTCCCGGGACAGGGATTCACCC.

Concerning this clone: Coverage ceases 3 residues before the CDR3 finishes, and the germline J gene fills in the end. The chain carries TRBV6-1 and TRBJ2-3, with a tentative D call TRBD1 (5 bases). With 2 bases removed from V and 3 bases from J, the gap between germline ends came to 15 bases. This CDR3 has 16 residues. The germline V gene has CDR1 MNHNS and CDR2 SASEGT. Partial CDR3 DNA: TGTGCCAGCAGTGAATTGAGTTGGGGCGCGACAGATACG. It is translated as CASSELSWGATDT. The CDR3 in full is CASSELSWGATDTQYF.

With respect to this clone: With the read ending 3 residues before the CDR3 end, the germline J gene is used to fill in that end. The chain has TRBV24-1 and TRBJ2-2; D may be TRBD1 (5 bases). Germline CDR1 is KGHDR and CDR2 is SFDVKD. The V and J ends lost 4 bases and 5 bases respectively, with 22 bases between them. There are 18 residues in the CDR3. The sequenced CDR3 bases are TGTGCCACCAGTGACGGCGCTAAGGGCAACCAGGGAACCGGGGAG. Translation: CATSDGAKGNQGTGE. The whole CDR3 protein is CATSDGAKGNQGTGELFF.